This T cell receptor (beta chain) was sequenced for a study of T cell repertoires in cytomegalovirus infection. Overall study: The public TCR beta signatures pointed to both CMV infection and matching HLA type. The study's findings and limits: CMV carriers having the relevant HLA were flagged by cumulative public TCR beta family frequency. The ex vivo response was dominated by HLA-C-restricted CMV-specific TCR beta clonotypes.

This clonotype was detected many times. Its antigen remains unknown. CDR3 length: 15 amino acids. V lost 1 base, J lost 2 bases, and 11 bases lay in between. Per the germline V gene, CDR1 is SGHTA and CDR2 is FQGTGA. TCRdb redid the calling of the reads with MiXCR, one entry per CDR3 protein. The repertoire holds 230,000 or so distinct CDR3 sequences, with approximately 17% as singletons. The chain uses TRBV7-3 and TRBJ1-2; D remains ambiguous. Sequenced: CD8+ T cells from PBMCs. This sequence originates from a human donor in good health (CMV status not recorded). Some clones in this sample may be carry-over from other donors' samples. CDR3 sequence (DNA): TGTGCCAGCAGCTTAATTAGAGTTTCAAACTATGGCTACACCTTC. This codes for CASSLIRVSNYGYTF.